The 19 T cell receptor beta chains presented below share a single source sample, sequenced in a study of OX40 agonist ivuxolimab in advanced cancers. Library preparation used the immunoSEQ multiplex PCR assay. TCRdb obtained this table from immuneACCESS and retained in-frame rearrangements with V and J assigned. These tables miss some clones; where compared with another copy, unresolved V genes account for less than half of the shortfall, and the remainder is unexplained. A total of 100,000 to 130,000 clones appear in this sample, under 95% of them only once. Approximately 1.1% of the sample is held by the ten biggest clonotypes. Sequenced material: CD4+ or CD8+ T cells sorted from blood, taken in a trial of the OX40 agonist ivuxolimab. Receptors originate from an adult with an advanced solid tumor such as melanoma, head and neck, liver or kidney cancer.

The CDR3 DNA reads TGTGCCAGCAGTGAATGGACCGAGAACACTGAAGCTTTCTTT. It specifies CASSEWTENTEAFF. The chain has TRBV2 and TRBJ1-1; D uncertain. V lost 2 bases to trimming and J lost 1 base, with 8 bases between them. The germline V gene has CDR1 SNHLY and CDR2 FYNNEI. This CDR3 contains 14 residues.

The chain uses TRBV10-1 and TRBJ1-1; 7 nucleotides agree with TRBD1. V gave up 4 bases and J gave up 11 bases; unmatched junction bases: 7. This CDR3 spans 12 amino acids. The germline V gene has CDR1 WNHNN and CDR2 SYGVQD (reference sequence). The DNA for the CDR3 is TGCGCCAGCAGTGGTTCAGGGGGGTATGCTTTCTTT. Its protein product is CASSGSGGYAFF.

This clone occurred once. The genes are TRBV9 and TRBJ2-5, with no clear D. The CDR3 is made up of 13 amino acids. Trimming removed 5 bases at V and 5 bases at J, with 13 bases between. In germline, CDR1 is SGDLS, CDR2 YYNGEE. The CDR3 reads CASSSDAWETQYF. CDR3 DNA: TGTGCCAGCAGTTCTGACGCTTGGGAGACCCAGTACTTC. Combining the CDR3 with reference TRBV9 and TRBJ2-5 gives the whole variable domain DSGVTQTPKHLITATGQRVTLRCSPRSGDLSVYWYQQSLDQGLQFLIQYYNGEERAKGNILERFSAQQFPDLHSELNLSSLELGDSALYFCASSSDAWETQYFGPGTRLLVL.

CDR3: CASSADPGYEQYF. The CDR3 nucleotides are TGTGCCAGCAGCGCCGATCCCGGTTACGAGCAGTACTTC. V is TRBV11-2 and J is TRBJ2-7; D not resolved. The ends were cut back, 5 bases at V and 4 bases at J, with 12 bases in the middle. CDR1 SGHAT and CDR2 FQNNGV come from the germline V gene. CDR3 length: 13 residues. The full variable domain, completed using reference TRBV11-2 and TRBJ2-7, is EAGVAQSPRYKIIEKRQSVAFWCNPISGHATLYWYQQILGQGPKLLIQFQNNGVVDDSQLPKDRFSAERLKGVDSTLKIQPAKLEDSAVYLCASSADPGYEQYFGPGTRLTVT.

The chain has TRBV28 and TRBJ1-1, with D hard to call. Per germline, CDR1 MDHEN and CDR2 SYDVKM. The CDR3 length is 15 residues. Trimming stripped 3 bases from V and 1 base from J, with 12 bases between. CDR3 loop: CASSFSSPSNTEAFF. Here the CDR3 DNA reads TGTGCCAGCAGTTTCTCTAGCCCGTCGAACACTGAAGCTTTCTTT.

The J gene is TRBJ2-7, the V gene TRBV7-2; 12 bases are a match to TRBD2. The V and J ends lost 4 bases and 5 bases, in that order; junction bases with no gene match: 6. Germline V CDR1 and CDR2: SGHTA, FQGNSA. This CDR3 spans 15 amino acids. The DNA for the CDR3 is TGTGCCAGCAGCTCAAGGAGACTAGCGGGAGACGAGCAGTACTTC. Translating it yields CASSSRRLAGDEQYF.

The chain combines TRBV5-6 with TRBJ2-2; 11 bases agree with TRBD2. The CDR3 loop spans 15 amino acids. The trim removed 4 bases at V and 6 bases at J, leaving 5 bases unmatched. Germline V gives CDR1 SGHDT, CDR2 YYEEEE. The CDR3 region is CASSPTSGISGELFF. CDR3 coding DNA: TGTGCCAGCAGCCCGACTAGCGGGATCTCCGGGGAGCTGTTTTTT.

The count of this clone is one. The chain employs TRBV19 and TRBJ1-3; D perhaps matches TRBD1 (5 bases). The V and J ends lost 5 bases and 7 bases respectively, with 15 bases between them. CDR3 length: 14 amino acids. Germline loops: CDR1 LNHDA, CDR2 SQIVND (reference sequence). The CDR3 sequence: CASSPSAGRNTIYF. DNA of the CDR3: TGTGCCAGTAGTCCTTCGGCAGGGAGGAACACCATATATTTT.

This clone showed up just a few times. This sequence joins TRBV5-4 and TRBJ2-7; D not certain. The germline V and J ends were trimmed by 0 bases and 0 bases, with 10 bases remaining between them. Per the germline V gene, CDR1 is SGHNT and CDR2 is YYREEE (reference sequence). The CDR3 consists of 15 residues. The CDR3 DNA is TGTGCCAGCAGCTTGGCCTCTGGCGGCTCCTACGAGCAGTACTTC. Translated: CASSLASGGSYEQYF.

DNA of the CDR3: TGTGCCAGCACTAGGATGGAAGCCGGGGATATCTACGAGCAGTACTTC. Its translation is CASTRMEAGDIYEQYF. The chain employs TRBV5-6 and TRBJ2-7; TRBD2 might be the D (5 bases). Germline CDR1 SGHDT, CDR2 YYEEEE. V was trimmed by 6 bases and J by 3 bases, leaving 22 bases between them. The CDR3 loop spans 16 amino acids.

J is TRBJ2-7 and V is TRBV4-3; TRBD1 agrees at 11 bases. Germline trimming cut 3 bases from V and 5 bases from J; bases unmatched to any gene: 3. Germline CDR1 reads LGHNA; CDR2 reads YSLEER. The CDR3 extends over 14 amino acids. DNA for the CDR3: TGCGCCAGCAGCCACCGGACAGGGGGCCACGAGCAGTACTTC. It codes for CASSHRTGGHEQYF.

This chain links TRBV18 with TRBJ2-1; a possible D gene is TRBD2 (6 bases). The V end was cut by 4 bases, the J end by 0 bases, with 16 bases between. Germline CDR1 is KGHSH and CDR2 is LQKENI. CDR3 length equals 17 residues. In DNA, the CDR3 is TGTGCCAGCTCACTTACGGGGGACCCGAGCTCCTACAATGAGCAGTTCTTC. Its protein is CASSLTGDPSSYNEQFF.

The rearrangement uses TRBV5-8 and TRBJ2-7; D perhaps matches TRBD2 (6 bases). This CDR3 comprises 13 residues. Germline V gene lookup returns CDR1 SGHTS and CDR2 YDEGEE. V lost 0 bases, J lost 4 bases, and 8 bases lay in between. The CDR3 is CASSLAGVYEQYF. CDR3 sequence (DNA): TGTGCCAGCAGCTTGGCGGGAGTTTACGAGCAGTACTTC.

J is TRBJ1-2 and V is TRBV18; D is uncertain. Germline-derived CDR1 and CDR2 are KGHSH and LQKENI. This CDR3 is 14 amino acids long. The V gene lost 5 bases and the J gene lost 8 bases, with 18 bases spanning the gap. This CDR3 reads CASSTSSEKGGYTF. CDR3 coding DNA: TGTGCCAGCTCAACCTCCTCTGAGAAAGGCGGCTACACCTTC. The variable domain in full, with the rest retrieved from reference TRBV18 and TRBJ1-2, is NAGVMQNPRHLVRRRGQEARLRCSPMKGHSHVYWYRQLPEEGLKFMVYLQKENIIDESGMPKERFSAEFPKEGPSILRIQQVVRGDSAAYFCASSTSSEKGGYTFGSGTRLTVV.

The V gene is TRBV7-2, the J gene TRBJ1-5; D not certain. Trimming removed 11 bases at V and 0 bases at J, with 20 bases between. The CDR3 is 16 amino acids. Germline-derived CDR1 and CDR2 are SGHTA and FQGNSA. In nucleotides, the CDR3 is TGTGCCCCCTGCAGCAGCCTTCACTATAGCAATCAGCCCCAGCATTTT. This codes for CAPCSSLHYSNQPQHF.

The chain links TRBV9 to TRBJ2-3; 8 bases agree with TRBD1. V was pared by 1 base and J by 0 bases, with 4 bases of the junction left unmatched. The germline V gene encodes CDR1 SGDLS and CDR2 YYNGEE. This CDR3 region has 16 residues. CDR3 protein: CASSVYGTGSTDTQYF. The CDR3, as DNA: TGTGCCAGCAGCGTATATGGGACAGGTAGCACAGATACGCAGTATTTT.

The chain recombines TRBV5-8 with TRBJ1-5; TRBD1 might be the D (6 bases). The CDR3 totals 17 residues. V was shortened by 4 bases and J by 0 bases, with 17 bases between the two germline ends. The V gene's germline CDR1 is SGHTS and CDR2 YDEGEE. The CDR3 protein is CASSPVDSSNSNQPQHF. The DNA for the CDR3 is TGTGCCAGCAGCCCAGTGGACAGCTCAAATAGCAATCAGCCCCAGCATTTT.

The gene calls are TRBV5-6 and TRBJ2-3, with TRBD1 as a possible D gene (5 bases). This CDR3 is built from 17 residues. The germline gives CDR1 SGHDT, CDR2 YYEEEE. V was clipped by 0 bases and J by 2 bases, with 16 bases between them. CDR3 bases: TGTGCCAGCAGCTTGGCCGGACACCGAATTCTCACAGATACGCAGTATTTT. Amino acids: CASSLAGHRILTDTQYF.

This clone came up once. This chain connects TRBV19 to TRBJ2-5; TRBD1 might be the D (6 bases). TRBJ2-7 matches the DNA end more closely, so the J call is doubtful. CDR3 length equals 15 residues. CDR1 is LNHDA, CDR2 SQIVND, per germline (reference sequence). The CDR3 reads CASRTQGRLGYEQYF. CDR3 DNA: TGTGCCAGTAGGACACAGGGTAGGTTGGGGTACGAGCAGTACTTC.